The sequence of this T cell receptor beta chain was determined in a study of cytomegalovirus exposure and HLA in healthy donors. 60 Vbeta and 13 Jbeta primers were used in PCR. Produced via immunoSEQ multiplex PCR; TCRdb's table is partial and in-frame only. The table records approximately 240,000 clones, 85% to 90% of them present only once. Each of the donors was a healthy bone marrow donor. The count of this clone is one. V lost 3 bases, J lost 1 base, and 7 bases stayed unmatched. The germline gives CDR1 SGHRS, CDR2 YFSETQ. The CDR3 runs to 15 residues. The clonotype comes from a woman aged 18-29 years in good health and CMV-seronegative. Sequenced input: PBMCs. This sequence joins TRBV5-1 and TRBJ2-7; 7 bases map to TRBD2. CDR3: CASSWGTSDSYEQYF. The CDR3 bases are TGCGCCAGCAGCTGGGGCACTAGCGATTCCTACGAGCAGTACTTC.